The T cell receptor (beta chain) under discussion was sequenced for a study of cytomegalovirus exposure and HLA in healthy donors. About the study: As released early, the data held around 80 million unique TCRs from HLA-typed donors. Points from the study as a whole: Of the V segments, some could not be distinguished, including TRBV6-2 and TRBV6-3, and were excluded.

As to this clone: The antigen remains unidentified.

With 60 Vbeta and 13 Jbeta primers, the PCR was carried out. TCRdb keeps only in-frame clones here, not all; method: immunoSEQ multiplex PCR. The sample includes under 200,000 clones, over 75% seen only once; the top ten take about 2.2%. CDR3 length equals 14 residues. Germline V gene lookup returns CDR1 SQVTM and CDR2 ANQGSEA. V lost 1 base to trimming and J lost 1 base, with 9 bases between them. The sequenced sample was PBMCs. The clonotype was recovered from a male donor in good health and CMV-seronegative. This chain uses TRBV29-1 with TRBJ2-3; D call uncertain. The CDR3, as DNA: TGCAGCGTTGAAGGTACGGGTGGCACAGATACGCAGTATTTT. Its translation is CSVEGTGGTDTQYF.